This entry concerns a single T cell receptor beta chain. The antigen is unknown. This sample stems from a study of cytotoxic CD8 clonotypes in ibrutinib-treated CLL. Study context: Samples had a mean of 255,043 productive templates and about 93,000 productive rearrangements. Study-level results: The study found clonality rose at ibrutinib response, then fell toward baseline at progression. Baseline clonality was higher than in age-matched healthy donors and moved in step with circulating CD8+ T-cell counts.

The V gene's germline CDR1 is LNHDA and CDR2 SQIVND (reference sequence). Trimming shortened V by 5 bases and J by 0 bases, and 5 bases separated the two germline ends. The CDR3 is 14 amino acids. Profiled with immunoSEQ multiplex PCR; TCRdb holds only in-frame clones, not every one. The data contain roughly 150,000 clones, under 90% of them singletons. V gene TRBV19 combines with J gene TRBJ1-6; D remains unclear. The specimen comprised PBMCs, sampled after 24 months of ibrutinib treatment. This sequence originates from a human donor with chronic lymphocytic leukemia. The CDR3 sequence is CASSGDSYNSPLHF. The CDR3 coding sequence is TGTGCCAGTAGTGGGGACTCCTATAATTCACCCCTCCACTTT.